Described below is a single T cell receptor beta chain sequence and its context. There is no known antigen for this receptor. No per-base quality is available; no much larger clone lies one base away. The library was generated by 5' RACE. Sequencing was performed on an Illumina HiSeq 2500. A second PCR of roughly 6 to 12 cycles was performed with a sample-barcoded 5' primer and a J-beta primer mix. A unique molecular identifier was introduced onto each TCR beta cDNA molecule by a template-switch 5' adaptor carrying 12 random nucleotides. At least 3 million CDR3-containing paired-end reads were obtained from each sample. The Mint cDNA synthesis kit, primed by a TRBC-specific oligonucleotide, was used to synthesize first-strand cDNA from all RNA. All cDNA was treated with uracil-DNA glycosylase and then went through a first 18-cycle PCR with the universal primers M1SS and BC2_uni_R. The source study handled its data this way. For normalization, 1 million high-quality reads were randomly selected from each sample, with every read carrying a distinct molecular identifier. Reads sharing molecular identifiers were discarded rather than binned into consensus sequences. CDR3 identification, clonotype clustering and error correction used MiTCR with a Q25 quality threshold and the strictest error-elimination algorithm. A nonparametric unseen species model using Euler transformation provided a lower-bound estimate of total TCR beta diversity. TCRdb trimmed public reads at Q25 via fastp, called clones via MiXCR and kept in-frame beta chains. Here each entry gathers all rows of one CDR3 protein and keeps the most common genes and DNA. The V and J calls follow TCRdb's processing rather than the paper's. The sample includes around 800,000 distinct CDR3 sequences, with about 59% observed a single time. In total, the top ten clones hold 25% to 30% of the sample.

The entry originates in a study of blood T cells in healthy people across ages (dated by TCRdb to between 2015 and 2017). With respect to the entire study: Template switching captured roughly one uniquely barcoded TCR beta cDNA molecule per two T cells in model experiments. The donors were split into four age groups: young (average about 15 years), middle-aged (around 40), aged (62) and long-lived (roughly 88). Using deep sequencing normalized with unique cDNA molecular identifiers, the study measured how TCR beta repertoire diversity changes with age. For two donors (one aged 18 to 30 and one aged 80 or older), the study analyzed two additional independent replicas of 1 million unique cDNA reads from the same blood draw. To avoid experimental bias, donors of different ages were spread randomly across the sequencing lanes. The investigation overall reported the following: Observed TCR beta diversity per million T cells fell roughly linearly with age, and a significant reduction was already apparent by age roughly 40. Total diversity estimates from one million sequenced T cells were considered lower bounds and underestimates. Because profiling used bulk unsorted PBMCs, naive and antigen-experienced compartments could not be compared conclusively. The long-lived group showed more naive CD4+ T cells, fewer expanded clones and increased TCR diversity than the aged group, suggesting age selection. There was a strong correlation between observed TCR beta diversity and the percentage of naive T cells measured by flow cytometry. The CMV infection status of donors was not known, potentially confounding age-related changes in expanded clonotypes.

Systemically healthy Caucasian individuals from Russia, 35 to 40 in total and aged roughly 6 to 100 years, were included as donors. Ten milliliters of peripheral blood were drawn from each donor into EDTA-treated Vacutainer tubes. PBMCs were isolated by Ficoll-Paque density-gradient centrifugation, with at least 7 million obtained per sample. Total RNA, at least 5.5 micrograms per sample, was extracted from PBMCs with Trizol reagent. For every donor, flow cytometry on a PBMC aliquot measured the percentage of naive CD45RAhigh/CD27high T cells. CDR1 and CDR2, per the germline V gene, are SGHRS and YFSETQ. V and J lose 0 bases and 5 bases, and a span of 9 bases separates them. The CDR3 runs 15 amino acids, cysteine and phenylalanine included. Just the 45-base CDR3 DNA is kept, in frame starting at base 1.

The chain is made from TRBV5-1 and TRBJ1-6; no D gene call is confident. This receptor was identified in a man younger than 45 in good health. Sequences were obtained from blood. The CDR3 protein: CASSLVPGNNSPLHF. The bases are TGCGCCAGCAGCTTGGTTCCGGGGAATAATTCACCCCTCCACTTT.